The rows below give T cell receptor beta chains drawn from one sample of a study of T cell responses to AZD1222 COVID-19 vaccine. Clones were read by immunoSEQ multiplex PCR, and TCRdb kept only the in-frame ones, dropping some. The sample contains around 150,000 clones, approximately 85% of which appear only once. Here the sequenced sample was peripheral blood, taken 28 days after the second dose of the MenACWY control vaccine. The source of these receptors is an adult who received the MenACWY meningococcal vaccine as a control. Each CDR3 is given with its conserved first and last residue. The D gene is left open where the match is weak. Some rows have no size entry. The others give once, few or many, or a class for an expanded clone.

clone_size	v_call	d_call	j_call	cdr3_aa	cdr3_nt
NA	TRBV29-1	NA	TRBJ1-3	CSVGSSGGIGNTIYF	TGCAGCGTTGGTAGTTCTGGGGGAATCGGAAACACCATATATTTT
few	TRBV4-2	TRBD1	TRBJ1-5	CASSQVDRGDQPQHF	TGTGCCAGCAGCCAAGTCGACAGGGGAGATCAGCCCCAGCATTTT
NA	TRBV7-7	TRBD1	TRBJ2-2	CASSTGTANTGELFF	TGTGCCAGCAGTACCGGGACAGCAAACACCGGGGAGCTGTTTTTT
NA	TRBV7-2	TRBD1	TRBJ1-4	CASSLALQGRGEKLFF	TGTGCCAGCAGCTTAGCTTTACAGGGGAGGGGCGAAAAACTGTTTTTT
NA	TRBV5-4	TRBD1	TRBJ1-2	CASSPGDRVYGYTF	TGTGCCAGCAGCCCGGGGGACAGGGTCTATGGCTACACCTTC
NA	TRBV29-1	NA	TRBJ1-1	CSVVRGGNTEAFF	TGCAGCGTTGTTCGGGGAGGGAACACTGAAGCTTTCTTT
once	TRBV19	NA	TRBJ1-5	CASRPGSAGNQPQHF	TGTGCCAGTAGGCCGGGATCCGCTGGGAATCAGCCCCAGCATTTT
NA	TRBV2	NA	TRBJ2-6	CASHGGNSGANVLTF	TGTGCCAGCCACGGGGGTAACTCTGGGGCCAACGTCCTGACTTTC
NA	TRBV7-2	NA	TRBJ2-1	CASSLGAYNEQFF	TGTGCCAGCAGCCTTGGGGCATACAATGAGCAGTTCTTC
NA	TRBV9	NA	TRBJ2-5	CASSVGPQGETQYF	TGTGCCAGCAGCGTGGGACCCCAGGGGGAGACCCAGTACTTC
NA	TRBV2	NA	TRBJ2-7	CASSLLRQGGEQYF	TGTGCCAGCAGTCTCCTAAGACAGGGAGGCGAGCAGTACTTC
NA	TRBV2	NA	TRBJ1-6	CASRKGLEAPLHF	TGTGCCAGCAGAAAGGGACTCGAGGCGCCCCTCCACTTT
NA	TRBV14	NA	TRBJ2-3	CASSPGLRTTDTQYF	TGTGCCAGCAGCCCGGGACTGCGAACCACAGATACGCAGTATTTT
NA	TRBV10-1	TRBD1	TRBJ1-1	CANRRGWYGRDTEAFF	TGCGCCAACCGCAGGGGGTGGTATGGTAGAGACACTGAAGCTTTCTTT
NA	TRBV10-3	TRBD1	TRBJ1-5	CAIRGTGGNQPQHF	TGTGCCATCAGGGGGACAGGGGGCAATCAGCCCCAGCATTTT
NA	TRBV12-3/TRBV12-4	NA	TRBJ1-1	CASSPRWTEAFF	TGTGCCAGCAGCCCCCGATGGACTGAAGCTTTCTTT
NA	TRBV7-9	NA	TRBJ2-2	CASSSTPGGLSRSGELFF	TGTGCCAGCAGCTCAACCCCTGGGGGATTGAGTCGGTCCGGGGAGCTGTTTTTT
once	TRBV7-6	NA	TRBJ1-5	CASSFRADQPQHF	TGTGCCAGCAGCTTTCGGGCGGATCAGCCCCAGCATTTT
NA	TRBV7-2	NA	TRBJ1-6	CASSLRVGTRGSYNSPLHF	TGTGCCAGCAGCTTAAGGGTAGGGACAAGGGGCTCCTATAATTCACCCCTCCACTTT
NA	TRBV27	NA	TRBJ1-2	CASSLVSSAHGYTF	TGTGCCAGCAGTTTGGTCTCATCGGCCCATGGCTACACCTTC
NA	TRBV28	NA	TRBJ2-3	CASSSLSADTQYF	TGTGCCAGCAGTTCCTTGTCGGCAGATACGCAGTATTTT
NA	TRBV29-1	NA	TRBJ1-2	CSGLAGYGYTF	TGCAGCGGACTCGCGGGGTATGGCTACACCTTC
NA	TRBV4-1	NA	TRBJ1-5	CASSQDLGGTPGSQHF	TGCGCCAGCAGCCAAGATCTTGGCGGGACCCCGGGGTCCCAGCATTTT
NA	TRBV28	TRBD1	TRBJ2-3	CASSSSGQGTDTQYF	TGTGCCAGCAGTTCCTCGGGACAGGGGACAGATACGCAGTATTTT
NA	TRBV7-3	TRBD1	TRBJ1-5	CASSLNKSGGGQGISNQPQHF	TGTGCCAGCAGCTTAAATAAATCGGGCGGGGGACAGGGTATAAGCAATCAGCCCCAGCATTTT
NA	TRBV24-1	TRBD2	TRBJ2-2	CATGGLAGDTGELFF	TGTGCCACAGGTGGGCTAGCGGGGGACACCGGGGAGCTGTTTTTT
NA	TRBV4-1	NA	TRBJ1-5	CASSQEFLGTPFGRNQPQHF	TGCGCCAGCAGCCAAGAGTTCCTCGGGACACCTTTTGGGCGCAATCAGCCCCAGCATTTT